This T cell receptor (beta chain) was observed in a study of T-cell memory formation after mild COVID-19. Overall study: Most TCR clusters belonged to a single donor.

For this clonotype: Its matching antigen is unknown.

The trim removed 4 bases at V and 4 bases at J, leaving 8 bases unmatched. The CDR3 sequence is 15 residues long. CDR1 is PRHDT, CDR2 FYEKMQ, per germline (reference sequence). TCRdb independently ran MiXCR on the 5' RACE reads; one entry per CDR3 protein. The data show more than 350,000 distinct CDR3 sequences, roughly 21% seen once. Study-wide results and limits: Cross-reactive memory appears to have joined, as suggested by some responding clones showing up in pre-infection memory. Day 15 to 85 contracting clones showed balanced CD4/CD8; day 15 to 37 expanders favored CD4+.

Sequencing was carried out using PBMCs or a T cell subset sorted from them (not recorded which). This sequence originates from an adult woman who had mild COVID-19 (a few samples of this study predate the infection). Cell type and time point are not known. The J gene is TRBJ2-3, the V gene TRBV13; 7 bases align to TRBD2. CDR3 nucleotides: TGTGCCAGCAGCTCGGGACTACTCAGGGCAGATACGCAGTATTTT. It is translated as CASSSGLLRADTQYF. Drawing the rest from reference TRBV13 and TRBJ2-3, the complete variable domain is AAGVIQSPRHLIKEKRETATLKCYPIPRHDTVYWYQQGPGQDPQFLISFYEKMQSDKGSIPDRFSAQQFSDYHSELNMSSLELGDSALYFCASSSGLLRADTQYFGPGTRLTVL.